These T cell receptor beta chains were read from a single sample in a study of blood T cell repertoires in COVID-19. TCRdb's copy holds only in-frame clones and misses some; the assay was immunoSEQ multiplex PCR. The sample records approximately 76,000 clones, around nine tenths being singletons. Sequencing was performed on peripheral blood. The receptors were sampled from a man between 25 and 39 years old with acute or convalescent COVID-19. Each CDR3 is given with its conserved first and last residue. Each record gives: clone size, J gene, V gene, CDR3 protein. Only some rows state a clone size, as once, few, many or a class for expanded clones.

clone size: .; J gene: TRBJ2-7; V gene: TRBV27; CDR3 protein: CASSYAWWGDGTYEQYF
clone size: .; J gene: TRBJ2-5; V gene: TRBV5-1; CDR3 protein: CASSLAPMTFQETQYF
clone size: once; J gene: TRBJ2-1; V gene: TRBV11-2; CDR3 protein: CASSLDRQKPKFF
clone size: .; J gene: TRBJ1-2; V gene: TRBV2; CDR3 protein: CASRAARDRTGYTF
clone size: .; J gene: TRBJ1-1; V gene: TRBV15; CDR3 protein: CATRDRGGRTEAFF
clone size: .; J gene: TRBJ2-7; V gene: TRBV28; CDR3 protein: CASRPGGSGYEQYF
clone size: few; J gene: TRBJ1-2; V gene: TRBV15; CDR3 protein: CATSGPNPAITADGYTF
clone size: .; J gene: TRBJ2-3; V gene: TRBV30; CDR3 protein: CAWSVSVTQYF
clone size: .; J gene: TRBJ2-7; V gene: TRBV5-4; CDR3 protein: CASSPISGRKGEQYF
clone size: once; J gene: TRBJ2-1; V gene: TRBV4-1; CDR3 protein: CASSLRLAALVEQFF
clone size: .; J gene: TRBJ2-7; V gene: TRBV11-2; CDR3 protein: CASSQNYEQYF
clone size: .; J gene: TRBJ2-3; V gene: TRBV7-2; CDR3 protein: CASSLWDRGLDTQYF
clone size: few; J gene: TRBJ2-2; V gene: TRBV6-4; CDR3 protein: CASSETSGSTGELFF
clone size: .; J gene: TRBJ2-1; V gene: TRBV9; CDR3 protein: CASSVATSPRDEQFF
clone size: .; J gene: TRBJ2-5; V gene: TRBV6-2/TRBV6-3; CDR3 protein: CASSSRTSGRKETQYF
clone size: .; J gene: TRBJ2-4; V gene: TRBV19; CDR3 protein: CASSWWTEAKNIQYF